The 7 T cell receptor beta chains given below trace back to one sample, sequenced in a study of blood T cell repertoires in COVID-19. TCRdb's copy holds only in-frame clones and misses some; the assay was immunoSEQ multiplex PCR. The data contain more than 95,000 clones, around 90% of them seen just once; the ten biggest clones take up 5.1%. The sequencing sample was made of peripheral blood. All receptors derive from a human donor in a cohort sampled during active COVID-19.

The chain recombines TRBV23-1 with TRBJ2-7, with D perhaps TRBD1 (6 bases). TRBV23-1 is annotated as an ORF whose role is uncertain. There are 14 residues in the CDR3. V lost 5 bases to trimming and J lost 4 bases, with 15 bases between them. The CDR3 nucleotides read TGCGCCAGCAGTGACAGGCAGGCCGATTACGAGCAGTACTTC. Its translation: CASSDRQADYEQYF.

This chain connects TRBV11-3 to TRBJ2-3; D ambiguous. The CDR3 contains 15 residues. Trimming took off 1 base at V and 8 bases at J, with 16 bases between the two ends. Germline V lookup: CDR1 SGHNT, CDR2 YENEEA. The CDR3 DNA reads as TGTGCCAGCAGCTTAGTCGACTCGGAGATAGGTACGCAGTATTTT. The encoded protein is CASSLVDSEIGTQYF.

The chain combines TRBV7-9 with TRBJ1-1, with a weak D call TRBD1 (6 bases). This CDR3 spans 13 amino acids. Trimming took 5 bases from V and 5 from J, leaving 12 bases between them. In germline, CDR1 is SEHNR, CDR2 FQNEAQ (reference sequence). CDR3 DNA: TGTGCCAGCAGCCCGAGGGGGGGAACTGAAGCTTTCTTT. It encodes CASSPRGGTEAFF. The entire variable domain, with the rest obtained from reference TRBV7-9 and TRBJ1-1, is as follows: DTGVSQNPRHKITKRGQNVTFRCDPISEHNRLYWYRQTLGQGPEFLTYFQNEAQLEKSRLLSDRFSAERPKGSFSTLEIQRTEQGDSAMYLCASSPRGGTEAFFGQGTRLTVV.

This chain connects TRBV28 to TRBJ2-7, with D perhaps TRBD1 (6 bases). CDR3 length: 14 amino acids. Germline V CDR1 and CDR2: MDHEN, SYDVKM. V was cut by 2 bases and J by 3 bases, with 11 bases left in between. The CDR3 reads CASSLLDSYYEQYF. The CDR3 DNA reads TGTGCCAGCAGTTTACTGGACAGCTACTACGAGCAGTACTTC.

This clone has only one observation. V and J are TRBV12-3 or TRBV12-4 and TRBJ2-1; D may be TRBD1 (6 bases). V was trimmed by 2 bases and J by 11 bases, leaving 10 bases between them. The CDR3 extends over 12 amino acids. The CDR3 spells CASSLRGSQQFF. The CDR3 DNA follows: TGTGCCAGCAGTTTAAGGGGGTCTCAGCAGTTCTTC.

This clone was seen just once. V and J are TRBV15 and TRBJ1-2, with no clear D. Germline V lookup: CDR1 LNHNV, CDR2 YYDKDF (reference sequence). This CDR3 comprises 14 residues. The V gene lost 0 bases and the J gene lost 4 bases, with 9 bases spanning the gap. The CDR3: CATSRELGSYGYTF. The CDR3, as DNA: TGTGCCACCAGCAGAGAATTAGGGAGCTATGGCTACACCTTC.

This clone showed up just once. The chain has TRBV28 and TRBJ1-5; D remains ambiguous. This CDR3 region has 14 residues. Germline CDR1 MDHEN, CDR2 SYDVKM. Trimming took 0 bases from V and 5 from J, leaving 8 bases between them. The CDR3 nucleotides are TGTGCCAGCAGTTTATGGCAGCGCGATCAGCCCCAGCATTTT. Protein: CASSLWQRDQPQHF.